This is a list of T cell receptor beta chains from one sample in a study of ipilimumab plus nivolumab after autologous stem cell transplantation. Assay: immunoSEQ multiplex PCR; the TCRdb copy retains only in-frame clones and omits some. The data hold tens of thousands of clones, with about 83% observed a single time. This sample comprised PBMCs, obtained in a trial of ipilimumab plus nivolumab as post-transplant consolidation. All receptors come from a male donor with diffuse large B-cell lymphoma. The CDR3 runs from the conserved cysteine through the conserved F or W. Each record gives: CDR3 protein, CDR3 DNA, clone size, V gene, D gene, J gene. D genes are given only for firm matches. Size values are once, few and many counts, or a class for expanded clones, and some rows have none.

cdr3_aa: CASSQGTGGTYEQYF
cdr3_nt: TGCGCCAGCAGCCAAGGCACAGGCGGGACCTACGAGCAGTACTTC
clone_size: few
v_call: TRBV4-1
d_call: -
j_call: TRBJ2-7

cdr3_aa: CASSYDEETQYF
cdr3_nt: TGTGCCAGCAGTTATGATGAAGAGACCCAGTACTTC
clone_size: once
v_call: TRBV6-6
d_call: -
j_call: TRBJ2-5

cdr3_aa: CASSPWAGTGVHEQYF
cdr3_nt: TGTGCCAGCAGCCCCTGGGCCGGGACAGGGGTGCACGAGCAGTACTTC
clone_size: -
v_call: TRBV27
d_call: TRBD1
j_call: TRBJ2-7

cdr3_aa: CASSFTGTEDYGYTF
cdr3_nt: TGTGCCAGCAGCTTTACCGGGACGGAGGACTATGGCTACACCTTC
clone_size: -
v_call: TRBV9
d_call: -
j_call: TRBJ1-2

cdr3_aa: CASSPYSGANVLTF
cdr3_nt: TGTGCCAGCAGCCCCTACTCTGGGGCCAACGTCCTGACTTTC
clone_size: -
v_call: TRBV28
d_call: -
j_call: TRBJ2-6

cdr3_aa: CASTVWGVYEQYF
cdr3_nt: TGTGCCAGCACCGTATGGGGGGTCTACGAGCAGTACTTC
clone_size: -
v_call: TRBV7-2
d_call: -
j_call: TRBJ2-7

cdr3_aa: CASSSLRVQFF
cdr3_nt: TGTGCCAGCAGCTCCCTAAGGGTGCAGTTCTTC
clone_size: -
v_call: TRBV7-9
d_call: -
j_call: TRBJ2-1

cdr3_aa: CASSSYPGNYGYTF
cdr3_nt: TGTGCCAGCAGCAGTTATCCAGGGAACTATGGCTACACCTTC
clone_size: -
v_call: TRBV6-5
d_call: -
j_call: TRBJ1-2

cdr3_aa: CASSRLGTTDTQYF
cdr3_nt: TGTGCCAGCTCGAGACTTGGAACCACAGATACGCAGTATTTT
clone_size: once
v_call: TRBV18
d_call: -
j_call: TRBJ2-3

cdr3_aa: CASSLGQGEEAFF
cdr3_nt: TGTGCCAGCAGCTTAGGCCAGGGGGAAGAAGCTTTCTTT
clone_size: -
v_call: TRBV7-3
d_call: TRBD1
j_call: TRBJ1-1

cdr3_aa: CASSADLYNEQFF
cdr3_nt: TGTGCCAGCAGCGCGGACTTGTACAATGAGCAGTTCTTC
clone_size: few
v_call: TRBV5-4
d_call: -
j_call: TRBJ2-1

cdr3_aa: CSVDISSGGVKGEQFF
cdr3_nt: TGCAGCGTTGATATATCCAGCGGGGGGGTCAAGGGTGAGCAGTTCTTC
clone_size: -
v_call: TRBV29-1
d_call: TRBD2
j_call: TRBJ2-1

cdr3_aa: CASSRLAGGYNEQFF
cdr3_nt: TGTGCCAGTAGTAGATTAGCGGGGGGATACAATGAGCAGTTCTTC
clone_size: -
v_call: TRBV19
d_call: TRBD2
j_call: TRBJ2-1

cdr3_aa: CASSPQGGNTEAFF
cdr3_nt: TGTGCCAGCTCACCACAGGGGGGTAACACTGAAGCTTTCTTT
clone_size: -
v_call: TRBV18
d_call: -
j_call: TRBJ1-1

cdr3_aa: CASSQDLRAGYEQYF
cdr3_nt: TGTGCCAGCAGCCAAGATCTGAGGGCGGGTTACGAGCAGTACTTC
clone_size: -
v_call: TRBV4-2
d_call: -
j_call: TRBJ2-7

cdr3_aa: CASSLTGLTEAFF
cdr3_nt: TGTGCCAGCAGTCTGACAGGGCTCACTGAAGCTTTCTTT
clone_size: -
v_call: TRBV27
d_call: TRBD1
j_call: TRBJ1-1

cdr3_aa: CASSPTGSSYEQYF
cdr3_nt: TGTGCCAGCAGCCCGACAGGGAGCTCCTACGAGCAGTACTTC
clone_size: -
v_call: TRBV7-9
d_call: TRBD1
j_call: TRBJ2-7

cdr3_aa: CASGGQAIYNEQFF
cdr3_nt: TGTGCCAGCGGCGGACAGGCGATTTACAATGAGCAGTTCTTC
clone_size: -
v_call: TRBV21-1
d_call: -
j_call: TRBJ2-1

cdr3_aa: CASREGVQETQYF
cdr3_nt: TGTGCCAGCCGGGAGGGGGTCCAAGAGACCCAGTACTTC
clone_size: -
v_call: TRBV27
d_call: TRBD2
j_call: TRBJ2-5

cdr3_aa: CASSDGSYEQYF
cdr3_nt: TGTGCCAGCAGTGACGGGTCCTACGAGCAGTACTTC
clone_size: -
v_call: TRBV6-1
d_call: -
j_call: TRBJ2-7

cdr3_aa: CASSRELGNTGELFF
cdr3_nt: TGTGCCAGCAGCCGAGAACTAGGGAACACCGGGGAGCTGTTTTTT
clone_size: -
v_call: TRBV14
d_call: -
j_call: TRBJ2-2

cdr3_aa: CASILGQANTEAFF
cdr3_nt: TGTGCCAGCATCCTAGGACAGGCGAACACTGAAGCTTTCTTT
clone_size: -
v_call: TRBV11-2
d_call: TRBD1
j_call: TRBJ1-1

cdr3_aa: CASSPPVGTSPGGLNEQFF
cdr3_nt: TGTGCCAGCAGCCCCCCAGTCGGGACTAGCCCAGGGGGACTTAATGAGCAGTTCTTC
clone_size: -
v_call: TRBV5-4
d_call: TRBD2
j_call: TRBJ2-1

cdr3_aa: CASSLPAGEAFF
cdr3_nt: TGTGCCAGCAGCTTACCGGCAGGGGAAGCTTTCTTT
clone_size: -
v_call: TRBV7-6
d_call: -
j_call: TRBJ1-1

cdr3_aa: CASRIRDRGPTNEKLFF
cdr3_nt: TGTGCCAGTAGAATCCGGGACAGGGGCCCAACTAATGAAAAACTGTTTTTT
clone_size: -
v_call: TRBV19
d_call: TRBD1
j_call: TRBJ1-4

cdr3_aa: CASSVGQRNTEAFF
cdr3_nt: TGTGCCAGCAGCGTGGGACAGCGGAACACTGAAGCTTTCTTT
clone_size: -
v_call: TRBV9
d_call: TRBD1
j_call: TRBJ1-1

cdr3_aa: CASSEVGQSSSYNSPLHF
cdr3_nt: TGTGCCAGCAGTGAGGTCGGACAGTCGAGCTCCTATAATTCACCCCTCCACTTT
clone_size: once
v_call: TRBV2
d_call: -
j_call: TRBJ1-6

cdr3_aa: CASRDSTGEKLFF
cdr3_nt: TGTGCCAGTAGAGACTCCACTGGTGAAAAACTGTTTTTT
clone_size: few
v_call: TRBV19
d_call: -
j_call: TRBJ1-4

cdr3_aa: CASSYNRVLGEQYF
cdr3_nt: TGTGCCAGCAGTTACAACAGGGTATTGGGGGAGCAGTACTTC
clone_size: -
v_call: TRBV6-6
d_call: -
j_call: TRBJ2-7

cdr3_aa: CASSVGFSNYGYTF
cdr3_nt: TGTGCCAGCAGCGTGGGATTCTCTAACTATGGCTACACCTTC
clone_size: few
v_call: TRBV6-1
d_call: -
j_call: TRBJ1-2

cdr3_aa: CASSEAGSYEQYF
cdr3_nt: TGCGCCAGCAGTGAAGCCGGATCCTACGAGCAGTACTTC
clone_size: few
v_call: TRBV10-1
d_call: -
j_call: TRBJ2-7

cdr3_aa: CASSVDRSSPNYGYTF
cdr3_nt: TGTGCCAGCAGCGTAGACAGGTCCTCCCCTAACTATGGCTACACCTTC
clone_size: -
v_call: TRBV5-4
d_call: -
j_call: TRBJ1-2

cdr3_aa: CASSYKGGGPDTQYF
cdr3_nt: TGTGCCAGCAGTTATAAGGGCGGGGGGCCAGATACGCAGTATTTT
clone_size: -
v_call: TRBV6-5
d_call: TRBD2
j_call: TRBJ2-3

cdr3_aa: CASSRQGTGANVLTF
cdr3_nt: TGTGCCAGCAGCCGTCAGGGAACTGGGGCCAACGTCCTGACTTTC
clone_size: -
v_call: TRBV7-2
d_call: -
j_call: TRBJ2-6

cdr3_aa: CASSLEPAGAPLHF
cdr3_nt: TGTGCCAGCAGCTTAGAACCCGCGGGGGCACCCCTCCACTTT
clone_size: -
v_call: TRBV7-2
d_call: -
j_call: TRBJ1-6

cdr3_aa: CASSDRGERQFF
cdr3_nt: TGTGCCAGCAGTGATCGAGGGGAGCGACAGTTCTTC
clone_size: -
v_call: TRBV2
d_call: -
j_call: TRBJ2-1

cdr3_aa: CASSPGLQYEQYF
cdr3_nt: TGTGCCAGCAGCCCGGGACTGCAATACGAGCAGTACTTC
clone_size: -
v_call: TRBV7-7
d_call: -
j_call: TRBJ2-7